This record covers a single TCR beta chain. Its cognate antigen has yet to be identified. No base quality values were provided; no much bigger clone lies one nucleotide off. The memory CD4+ T cell population was isolated based on a CD4+CD45RO+CD25- phenotype. Tregs, naive and memory CD4+ T cells from tumor, blood and ipsilateral draining lymph nodes of a few breast cancer patients underwent full-length TCR alpha and beta sequencing. Tumor tissue and lymph nodes obtained by ipsilateral axillary dissection were perfused with PBS, cut into small pieces and digested using collagenase I and hyaluronidase. Ficoll density gradient centrifugation was used to isolate mononuclear cells from lymph nodes or from roughly 54 ml of peripheral blood. FACS confirmed that the sorted cell populations were more than 90% pure. The data derive from a study (dated by TCRdb to between 2014 and 2017). Broadly, across the study: The study examined whether tumor-infiltrating Tregs in breast cancer are drawn from blood Tregs or arise in situ by conversion from other CD4+ T cell subsets.

Full-length TCR variable regions were amplified by 5' RACE PCR with constant-region reverse primers, followed by semi-nested PCR with Nested Universal Primer A. The ReliaPrep RNA Cell Miniprep System was used to extract total RNA, which was then reverse transcribed into 5'RACE-ready cDNA with the SMARTer RACE 5'/3' Kit. Multiplex adaptors were used to barcode full-length TCR alpha and beta libraries, and the barcoded libraries were sequenced on an Illumina MiSeq. The source study handled its data this way. Sequencing data were pooled across the five patients for each of nine subset-tissue groups and compared by unsupervised clustering of TCR gene usage. Repertoire similarity was calculated with the Morisita-Horn index, weighting shared sequences by their contribution to each repertoire. The raw public reads went through TCRdb reprocessing: fastp at Q25, MiXCR clone calling, in-frame beta chains kept. Rows are unified per CDR3 protein, each entry keeping the most common DNA and genes. The V and J calls were determined by TCRdb, not by the authors. Present in this sample are tens of thousands of distinct CDR3 sequences, about 29% of which were seen just once. 3.7% of the sample rests with the top ten.

What the study reported, not specific to this receptor: Tumor memory CD4+ T cell TCR gene usage clustered with blood and lymph node memory CD4+ cells and lymph node naive CD4+ cells. The greatest overlap of tumor-infiltrating Treg TCR alpha and beta sequences was with tumor naive CD4+ T cells, followed next by blood naive CD4+ T cells. The validation in the larger cohort was limited to a single TCR beta V-J rearrangement instead of whole repertoires.

Trimming removed 3 bases from V and 4 bases from J; the gene matches leave 14 bases unexplained. The germline V gene (reference sequence) yields MNHEY for CDR1 and SMNVEV for CDR2. The CDR3 has 17 amino acids, counting the end cysteine and phenylalanine. Only the CDR3 DNA stays, 51 bases, in frame from base 1. The sequence derives from a female donor with breast cancer. The chain joins TRBV27 to TRBJ1-1; 7 central bases correspond to TRBD1. The sequenced material came from memory CD4+ T cells sorted from a lymph node. The intended sense of this specimen's cell subset or site label: memory CD4+ T cells, CD4+CD45RO+CD25-. The CDR3 protein sequence reads: CASSFLPGGNRGTEAFF. The nucleotide sequence is given as TGTGCCAGCAGTTTCCTCCCTGGGGGTAACAGGGGCACTGAAGCTTTCTTT.